The rows below give T cell receptor beta chains drawn from one sample of a study of OX40 agonist ivuxolimab in advanced cancers. Assay: immunoSEQ multiplex PCR; the TCRdb copy retains only in-frame clones and omits some. The sample has tens of thousands of clones, just under 95% seen once. This sample comprised CD4+ or CD8+ T cells sorted from blood, obtained in a trial of the OX40 agonist ivuxolimab. Receptors were obtained from an adult with an advanced solid tumor such as melanoma, head and neck, liver or kidney cancer. Each CDR3 is given with its conserved first and last residue. A D gene is named only where the DNA matches it firmly. The size entry is marked missing in some rows and otherwise reads once, few, many or a size class.

size	V	J	D	length	CDR3	DNA
.	TRBV23-1	TRBJ2-3	TRBD1	22	CASSQPHEDRGLAGPSTDTQYF	TGCGCCAGCAGTCAGCCCCATGAGGACAGGGGGCTAGCGGGGCCTAGCACAGATACGCAGTATTTT
.	TRBV6-6	TRBJ2-5	.	13	CASSQQGMETQYF	TGTGCCAGCAGCCAACAGGGTATGGAGACCCAGTACTTC
once	TRBV7-9	TRBJ2-4	.	17	CASSPSTASLAKNIQYF	TGTGCCAGCAGCCCCTCGACAGCCTCCCTAGCCAAAAACATTCAGTACTTC
.	TRBV6-1	TRBJ1-2	.	13	CASSVNDNYGYTF	TGTGCCAGCAGTGTGAATGATAACTATGGCTACACCTTC
.	TRBV6-1	TRBJ2-1	.	16	CASSEPTGNSYNEQFF	TGTGCCAGCAGTGAACCTACAGGGAACTCCTACAATGAGCAGTTCTTC
.	TRBV7-9	TRBJ2-7	.	13	CASSLEGEYEQYF	TGTGCCAGCAGCTTAGAGGGGGAGTACGAGCAGTACTTC
once	TRBV27	TRBJ2-7	.	10	CATGAAEQYF	TGTGCCACCGGGGCGGCGGAGCAGTACTTC
.	TRBV7-9	TRBJ1-1	.	16	CASSPDSDLFLGEAFF	TGTGCCAGCAGCCCAGATTCGGACCTCTTTTTAGGTGAAGCTTTCTTT
.	TRBV11-2	TRBJ2-3	.	13	CASSLISADTQYF	TGTGCCAGCAGCTTAATCAGCGCAGATACGCAGTATTTT
.	TRBV5-1	TRBJ2-7	.	18	CASSPPKEKDRINFEQYF	TGCGCCAGCAGCCCTCCAAAGGAAAAGGACAGAATCAATTTCGAGCAGTACTTC